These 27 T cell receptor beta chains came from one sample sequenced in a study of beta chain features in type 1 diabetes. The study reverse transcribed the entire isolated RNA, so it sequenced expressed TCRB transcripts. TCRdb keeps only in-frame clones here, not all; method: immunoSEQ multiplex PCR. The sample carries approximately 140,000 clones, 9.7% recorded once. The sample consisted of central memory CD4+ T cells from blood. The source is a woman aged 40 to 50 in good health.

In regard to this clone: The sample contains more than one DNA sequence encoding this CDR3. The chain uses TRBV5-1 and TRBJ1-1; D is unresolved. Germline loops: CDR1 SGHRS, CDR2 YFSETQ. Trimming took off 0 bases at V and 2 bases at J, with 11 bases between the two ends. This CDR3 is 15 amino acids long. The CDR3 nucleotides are TGCGCCAGCAGCTTGGATGGCAGGCCTAACACTGAAGCTTTCTTT. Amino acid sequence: CASSLDGRPNTEAFF.

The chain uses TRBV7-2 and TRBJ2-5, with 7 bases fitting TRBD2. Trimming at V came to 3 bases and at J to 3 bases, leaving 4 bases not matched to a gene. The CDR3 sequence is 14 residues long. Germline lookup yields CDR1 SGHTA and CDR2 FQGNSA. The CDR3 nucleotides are TGTGCCAGCAGCTTGGGGCTAGCGGAAGAGACCCAGTACTTC. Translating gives CASSLGLAEETQYF. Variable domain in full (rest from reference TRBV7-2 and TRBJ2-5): GAGVSQSPSNKVTEKGKDVELRCDPISGHTALYWYRQSLGQGLEFLIYFQGNSAPDKSGLPSDRFSAERTGGSVSTLTIQRTQQEDSAVYLCASSLGLAEETQYFGPGTRLLVL.

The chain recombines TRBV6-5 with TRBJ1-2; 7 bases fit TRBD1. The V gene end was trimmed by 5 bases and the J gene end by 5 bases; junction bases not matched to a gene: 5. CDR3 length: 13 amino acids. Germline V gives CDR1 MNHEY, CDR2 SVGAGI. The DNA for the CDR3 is TGTGCCAGCAGTCGACAGGGCCCATATGGCTACACCTTC. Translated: CASSRQGPYGYTF.

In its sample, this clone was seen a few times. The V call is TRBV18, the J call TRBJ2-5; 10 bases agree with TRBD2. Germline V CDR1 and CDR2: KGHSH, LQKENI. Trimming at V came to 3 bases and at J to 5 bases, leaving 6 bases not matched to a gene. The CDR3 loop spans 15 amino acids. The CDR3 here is CASSPRSGGAETQYF. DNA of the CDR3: TGTGCCAGCTCACCCAGGAGCGGGGGGGCCGAGACCCAGTACTTC.

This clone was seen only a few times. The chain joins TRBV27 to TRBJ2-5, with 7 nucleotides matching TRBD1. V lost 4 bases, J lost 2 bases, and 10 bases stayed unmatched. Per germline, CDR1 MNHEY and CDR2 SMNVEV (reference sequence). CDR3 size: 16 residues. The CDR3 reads CASSSPGQSKQETQYF. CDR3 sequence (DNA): TGTGCCAGCAGTTCCCCGGGACAGAGCAAACAAGAGACCCAGTACTTC.

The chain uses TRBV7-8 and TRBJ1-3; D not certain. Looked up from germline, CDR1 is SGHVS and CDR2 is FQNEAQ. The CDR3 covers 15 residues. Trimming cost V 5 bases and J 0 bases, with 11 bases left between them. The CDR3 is CASSPTSFSGNTIYF. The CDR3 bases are TGTGCCAGCAGCCCCACAAGTTTCTCTGGAAACACCATATATTTT.

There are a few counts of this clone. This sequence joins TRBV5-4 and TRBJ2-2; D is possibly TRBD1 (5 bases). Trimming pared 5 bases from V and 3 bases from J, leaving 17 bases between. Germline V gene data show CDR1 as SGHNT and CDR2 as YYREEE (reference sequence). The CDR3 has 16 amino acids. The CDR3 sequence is CASSPRGVGDTGELFF. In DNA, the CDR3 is TGTGCCAGCAGTCCTAGGGGCGTTGGGGACACCGGGGAGCTGTTTTTT.

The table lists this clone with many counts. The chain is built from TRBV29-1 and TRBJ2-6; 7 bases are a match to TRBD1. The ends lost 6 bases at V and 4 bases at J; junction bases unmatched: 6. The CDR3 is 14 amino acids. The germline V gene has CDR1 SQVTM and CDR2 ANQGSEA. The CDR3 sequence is CSVRQGGGANVLTF. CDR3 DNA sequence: TGCAGCGTGCGACAGGGCGGCGGGGCCAACGTCCTGACTTTC.

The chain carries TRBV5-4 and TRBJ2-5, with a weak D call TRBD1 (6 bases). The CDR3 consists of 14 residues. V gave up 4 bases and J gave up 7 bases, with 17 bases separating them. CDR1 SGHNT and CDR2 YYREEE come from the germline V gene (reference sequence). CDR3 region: CASSPPTGLGTQYF. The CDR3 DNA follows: TGTGCCAGCAGCCCCCCGACAGGCCTAGGGACCCAGTACTTC.

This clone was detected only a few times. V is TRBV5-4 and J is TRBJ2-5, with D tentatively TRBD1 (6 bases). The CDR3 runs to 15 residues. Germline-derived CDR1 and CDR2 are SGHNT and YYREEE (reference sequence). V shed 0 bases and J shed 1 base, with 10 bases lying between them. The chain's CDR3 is CASSLGGQTQETQYF. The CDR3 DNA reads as TGTGCCAGCAGCTTGGGGGGGCAGACCCAAGAGACCCAGTACTTC.

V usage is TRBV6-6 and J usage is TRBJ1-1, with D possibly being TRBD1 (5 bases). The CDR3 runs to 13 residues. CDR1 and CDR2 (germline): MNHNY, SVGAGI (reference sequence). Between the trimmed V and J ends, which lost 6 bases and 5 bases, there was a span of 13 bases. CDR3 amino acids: CASRVNRGTEAFF. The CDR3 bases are TGTGCCAGCAGAGTAAACCGGGGGACTGAAGCTTTCTTT.

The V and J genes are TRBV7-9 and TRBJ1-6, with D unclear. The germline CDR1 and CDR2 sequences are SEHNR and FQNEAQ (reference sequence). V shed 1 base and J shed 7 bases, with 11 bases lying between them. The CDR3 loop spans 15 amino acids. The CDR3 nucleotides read TGTGCCAGCAGCTTAGGAGCCCCTCTAAATTCACCCCTCCACTTT. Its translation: CASSLGAPLNSPLHF.

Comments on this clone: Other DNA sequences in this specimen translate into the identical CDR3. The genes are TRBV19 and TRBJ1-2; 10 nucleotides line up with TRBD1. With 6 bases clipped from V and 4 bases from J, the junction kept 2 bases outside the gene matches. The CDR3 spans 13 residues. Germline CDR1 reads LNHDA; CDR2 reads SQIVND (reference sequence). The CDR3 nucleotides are TGTGCCAGTAGCGGGACAGGGGCCTATGGCTACACCTTC. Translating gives CASSGTGAYGYTF.

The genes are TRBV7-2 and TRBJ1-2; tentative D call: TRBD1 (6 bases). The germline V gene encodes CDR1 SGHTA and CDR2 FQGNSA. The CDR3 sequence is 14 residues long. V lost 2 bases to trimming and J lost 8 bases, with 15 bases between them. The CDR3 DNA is TGTGCCAGCAGCTTATCTACAGGGAGCCACGGCTACACCTTC. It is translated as CASSLSTGSHGYTF.

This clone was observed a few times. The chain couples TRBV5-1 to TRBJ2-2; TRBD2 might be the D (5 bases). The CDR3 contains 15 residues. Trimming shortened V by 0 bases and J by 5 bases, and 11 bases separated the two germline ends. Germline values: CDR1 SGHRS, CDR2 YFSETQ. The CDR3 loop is CASSLGGRNTGELFF. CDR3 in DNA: TGCGCCAGCAGCTTGGGAGGGCGGAATACCGGGGAGCTGTTTTTT.

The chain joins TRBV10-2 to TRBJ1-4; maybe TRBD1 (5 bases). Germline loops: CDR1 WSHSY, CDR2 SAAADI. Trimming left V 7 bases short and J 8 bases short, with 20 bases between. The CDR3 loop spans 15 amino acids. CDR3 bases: TGCGCCAGCACCCCGAAGGGACTCGCTGGGGAAAAACTGTTTTTT. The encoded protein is CASTPKGLAGEKLFF.

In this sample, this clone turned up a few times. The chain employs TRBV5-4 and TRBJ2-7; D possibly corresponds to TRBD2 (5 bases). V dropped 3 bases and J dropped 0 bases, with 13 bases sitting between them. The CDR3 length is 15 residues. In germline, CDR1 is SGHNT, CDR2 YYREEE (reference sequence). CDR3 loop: CASSSRDLSSYEQYF. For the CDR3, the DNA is TGTGCCAGCAGCTCCCGGGATCTCAGCTCCTACGAGCAGTACTTC.

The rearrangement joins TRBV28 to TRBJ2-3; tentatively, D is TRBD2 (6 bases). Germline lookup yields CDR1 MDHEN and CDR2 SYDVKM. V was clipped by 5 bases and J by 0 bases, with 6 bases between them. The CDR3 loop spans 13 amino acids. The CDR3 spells CASSSGSTDTQYF. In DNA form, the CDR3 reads TGTGCCAGCAGTAGCGGGAGCACAGATACGCAGTATTTT.

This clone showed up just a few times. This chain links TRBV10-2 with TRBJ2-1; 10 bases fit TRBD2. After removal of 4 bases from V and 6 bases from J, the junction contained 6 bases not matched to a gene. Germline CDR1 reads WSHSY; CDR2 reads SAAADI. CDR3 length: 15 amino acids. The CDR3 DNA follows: TGCGCCAGCAGTGTGGAGCGGGGGGGGCGCAATGAGCAGTTCTTC. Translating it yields CASSVERGGRNEQFF.

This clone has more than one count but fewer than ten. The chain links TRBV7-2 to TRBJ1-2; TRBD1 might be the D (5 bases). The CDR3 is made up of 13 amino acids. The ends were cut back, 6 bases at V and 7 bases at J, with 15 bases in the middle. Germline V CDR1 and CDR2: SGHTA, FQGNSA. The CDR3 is CASRVQEGTGYTF. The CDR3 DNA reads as TGTGCCAGCAGGGTACAGGAGGGCACTGGCTACACCTTC.

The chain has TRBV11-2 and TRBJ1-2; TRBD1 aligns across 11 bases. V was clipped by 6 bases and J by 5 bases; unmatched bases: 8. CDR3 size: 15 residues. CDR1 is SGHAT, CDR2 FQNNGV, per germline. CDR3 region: CASSRAGTGGYGYTF. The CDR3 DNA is TGTGCCAGCAGTCGGGCCGGGACAGGGGGTTATGGCTACACCTTC.

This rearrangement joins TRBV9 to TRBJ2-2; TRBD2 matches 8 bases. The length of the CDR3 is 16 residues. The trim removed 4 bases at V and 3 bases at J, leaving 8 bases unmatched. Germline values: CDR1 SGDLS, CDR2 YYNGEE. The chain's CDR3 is CASSPAGGAYTGELFF. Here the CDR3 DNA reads TGTGCCAGCAGCCCTGCGGGGGGCGCGTACACCGGGGAGCTGTTTTTT.

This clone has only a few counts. This CDR3 is CASSFVANTGELFF. The CDR3, as DNA: TGTGCCAGCAGCTTCGTCGCGAACACCGGGGAGCTGTTTTTT. The chain employs TRBV5-6 and TRBJ2-2; D is ambiguous. Germline V gene lookup returns CDR1 SGHDT and CDR2 YYEEEE. The CDR3 length is 14 residues. The V and J ends lost 2 bases and 0 bases respectively, with 5 bases between them.

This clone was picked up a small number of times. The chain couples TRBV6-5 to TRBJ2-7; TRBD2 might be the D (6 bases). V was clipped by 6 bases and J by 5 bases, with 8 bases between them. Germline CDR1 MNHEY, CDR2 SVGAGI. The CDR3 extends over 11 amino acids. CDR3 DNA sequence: TGTGCCAGCAGCTGGAGGGACGAGCAGTACTTC. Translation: CASSWRDEQYF.

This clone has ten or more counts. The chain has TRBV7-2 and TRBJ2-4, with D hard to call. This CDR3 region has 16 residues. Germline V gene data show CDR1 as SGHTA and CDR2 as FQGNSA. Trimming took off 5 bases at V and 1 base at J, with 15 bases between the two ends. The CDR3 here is CASSPGWSYAKNIQYF. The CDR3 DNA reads TGTGCCAGCAGCCCTGGGTGGAGCTATGCCAAAAACATTCAGTACTTC.

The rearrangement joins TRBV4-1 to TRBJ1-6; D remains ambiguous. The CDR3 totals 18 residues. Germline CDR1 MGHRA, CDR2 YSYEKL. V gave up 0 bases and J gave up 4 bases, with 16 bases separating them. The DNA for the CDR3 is TGCGCCAGCAGCCAAGACCCGGTGGGAAGCGGGTATAATTCACCCCTCCACTTT. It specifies CASSQDPVGSGYNSPLHF.

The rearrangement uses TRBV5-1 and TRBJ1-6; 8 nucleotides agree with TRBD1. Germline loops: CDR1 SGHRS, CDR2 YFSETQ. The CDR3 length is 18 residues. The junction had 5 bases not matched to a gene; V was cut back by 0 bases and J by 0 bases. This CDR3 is CASSLARTGSSYNSPLHF. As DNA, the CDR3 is TGCGCCAGCAGCTTGGCCCGGACAGGGAGCTCCTATAATTCACCCCTCCACTTT.